This entry lists 29 T cell receptor beta chains sequenced from one sample in a study of cytomegalovirus exposure and HLA in healthy donors. Primers for the PCR totalled 60 Vbeta and 13 Jbeta. Profiled with immunoSEQ multiplex PCR; TCRdb holds only in-frame clones, not every one. The sample consists of about 130,000 clones, around three quarters of them appearing once. Specimen: PBMCs. The source is a woman aged 60-75 years in good health and CMV-seropositive.

Concerning this clone: Other nucleotide sequences from this sample produce the same CDR3. This chain uses TRBV18 with TRBJ1-3, with D maybe TRBD1 (6 bases). V lost 6 bases and J lost 0, with 12 bases in between. Germline V CDR1 and CDR2: KGHSH, LQKENI. The CDR3 contains 15 residues. For the CDR3, the DNA is TGTGCCAGCTCCCCAGGACAGACCTCTGGAAACACCATATATTTT. Encoded protein: CASSPGQTSGNTIYF.

Of note for this clone: Germline is not matched at one junction end, which may reflect a read error. This sequence joins TRBV20-1 and TRBJ2-7, with 10 bases aligning to TRBD1. CDR3 size: 11 residues. Per the germline V gene, CDR1 is DFQATT and CDR2 is SNEGSKA (reference sequence). As DNA, the CDR3 is TGCAGTGCTAGACTAGGGGGGACAGGGGCATTC. This encodes CSARLGGTGAF.

This clone came up once. The chain couples TRBV2 to TRBJ2-1; 7 bases align to TRBD1. Germline V gives CDR1 SNHLY, CDR2 FYNNEI. Losses at the gene ends were 6 bases for V and 4 bases for J; bases not matched to a gene: 9. The CDR3 is 15 amino acids. The CDR3 is CASRRQGGSYNEQFF. CDR3 coding DNA: TGTGCCAGCAGGAGACAGGGTGGGTCTTACAATGAGCAGTTCTTC. The variable domain in full, completed from reference TRBV2 and TRBJ2-1, reads EPEVTQTPSHQVTQMGQEVILRCVPISNHLYFYWYRQILGQKVEFLVSFYNNEISEKSEIFDDQFSVERPDGSNFTLKIRSTKLEDSAMYFCASRRQGGSYNEQFFGPGTRLTVL.

The chain has TRBV28 and TRBJ2-3, with TRBD2 as a possible D gene (6 bases). The CDR3 consists of 14 residues. Germline V gives CDR1 MDHEN, CDR2 SYDVKM. V lost 1 base and J lost 4, with 9 bases in between. The CDR3 here is CASSLSGEADTQYF. The CDR3 DNA reads TGTGCCAGCAGTTTATCGGGGGAGGCAGATACGCAGTATTTT.

The chain uses TRBV4-1 and TRBJ2-1; D is undetermined. CDR1 is MGHRA, CDR2 YSYEKL, per germline. This CDR3 spans 15 amino acids. V was cut by 2 bases and J by 0 bases, with 8 bases left in between. The CDR3 nucleotides read TGCGCCAGCAGCCAAAGCCGAAGCTCCTACAATGAGCAGTTCTTC. Its protein is CASSQSRSSYNEQFF.

J is TRBJ1-1 and V is TRBV27; D call uncertain. Germline V gene lookup returns CDR1 MNHEY and CDR2 SMNVEV (reference sequence). The CDR3 is 14 residues long. V dropped 5 bases and J dropped 1 base, with 11 bases sitting between them. The CDR3 loop is CASSQTTGNTEAFF. In DNA form, the CDR3 reads TGTGCCAGCAGTCAGACGACGGGGAACACTGAAGCTTTCTTT.

A single count supports this clone. V is TRBV28 and J is TRBJ2-7; possible D gene TRBD1, 6 bases. This CDR3 is 12 amino acids long. From germline, CDR1 is MDHEN and CDR2 SYDVKM. The V gene lost 6 bases and the J gene lost 5 bases, with 11 bases spanning the gap. The CDR3 region is CASRTTGHEQYF. DNA for the CDR3: TGTGCCAGCAGAACCACAGGGCACGAGCAGTACTTC.

This chain joins TRBV5-1 and TRBJ1-2; 8 nucleotides agree with TRBD1. Germline-derived CDR1 and CDR2 are SGHRS and YFSETQ. V was clipped by 0 bases and J by 12 bases; unmatched bases: 7. The CDR3 has 13 residues. This CDR3 is CASSLAPGGTDTF. DNA of the CDR3: TGCGCCAGCAGCTTGGCCCCAGGGGGCACAGACACCTTC. The variable domain in full, with the rest retrieved from reference TRBV5-1 and TRBJ1-2, is KAGVTQTPRYLIKTRGQQVTLSCSPISGHRSVSWYQQTPGQGLQFLFEYFSETQRNKGNFPGRFSGRQFSNSRSEMNVSTLELGDSALYLCASSLAPGGTDTFGSGTRLTVV.

This clone was detected only a few times. The V and J genes are TRBV5-1 and TRBJ2-1; 10 bases are shared with TRBD1. J gave up 6 bases and V 4 bases, and 13 bases lay outside the gene matches. The CDR3 covers 17 residues. Germline values: CDR1 SGHRS, CDR2 YFSETQ. The CDR3 DNA is TGCGCCAGCAGCAGGTGGGCCGGGACAGGGGAATCCAATGAGCAGTTCTTC. This translates into CASSRWAGTGESNEQFF.

In this sample, this clone turned up once. V is TRBV6-5 and J is TRBJ1-2; D remains ambiguous. The length of the CDR3 is 14 residues. Trimming cost V 8 bases and J 4 bases, with 17 bases left between them. CDR1 and CDR2 (germline): MNHEY, SVGAGI. The CDR3, as DNA: TGTGCCAGCTGTTCGAATATTCGAGGCTATGGCTACACCTTC. Encoded protein: CASCSNIRGYGYTF.

Only a few counts were recorded for this clone. The V and J genes are TRBV27 and TRBJ2-1, with D tentatively TRBD2 (5 bases). With 3 bases removed from V and 6 bases from J, the gap between germline ends came to 9 bases. CDR3 length equals 13 residues. Germline lookup yields CDR1 MNHEY and CDR2 SMNVEV (reference sequence). This chain's CDR3 is CASSFDRGNEQFF. The CDR3, as DNA: TGTGCCAGCAGTTTTGACCGGGGCAATGAGCAGTTCTTC.

CDR3 sequence: CASSEAWANTEAFF. The CDR3 region has the DNA TGTGCCAGCAGTGAAGCGTGGGCGAACACTGAAGCTTTCTTT. The chain carries TRBV6-1 and TRBJ1-1; D ambiguous. The CDR3 totals 14 residues. V dropped 0 bases and J dropped 1 base, with 6 bases sitting between them. Germline CDR1 reads MNHNS; CDR2 reads SASEGT.

The chain carries TRBV5-1 and TRBJ1-1, with D unresolved. The V and J ends lost 4 bases and 4 bases respectively, with 14 bases between them. In germline, CDR1 is SGHRS, CDR2 YFSETQ. The CDR3 has 14 amino acids. As DNA, the CDR3 is TGCGCCAGCAGCGCCGCGGCCCCAGCCACTGAAGCTTTCTTT. Encoded protein: CASSAAAPATEAFF.

The rearrangement links TRBV6-1 to TRBJ1-1, with 7 bases lining up with TRBD1. CDR3 size: 13 residues. Germline loops: CDR1 MNHNS, CDR2 SASEGT. J lost 6 bases, V lost 6 bases, and 7 bases had no gene match. CDR3 DNA sequence: TGTGCCAGCAGAAAGGGGGCTAACGCTGAAGCTTTCTTT. This translates into CASRKGANAEAFF.

The chain carries TRBV27 and TRBJ1-2; D perhaps matches TRBD1 (5 bases). The CDR3 is 13 amino acids. V was cut by 5 bases and J by 4 bases, with 11 bases left in between. Germline CDR1 MNHEY, CDR2 SMNVEV (reference sequence). The CDR3 sequence: CASSVREGYGYTF. CDR3 nucleotides: TGTGCCAGCAGTGTCAGGGAAGGCTATGGCTACACCTTC.

The chain uses TRBV6-1 and TRBJ1-3; D unclear. Germline lookup yields CDR1 MNHNS and CDR2 SASEGT. V was cut by 4 bases and J by 0 bases, with 13 bases left in between. This CDR3 contains 16 residues. The CDR3 spells CASSASLAYSGNTIYF. In DNA form, the CDR3 reads TGTGCCAGCAGTGCTTCACTAGCATACTCTGGAAACACCATATATTTT.

V usage is TRBV19 and J usage is TRBJ1-2, with D perhaps TRBD1 (6 bases). V was clipped by 5 bases and J by 4 bases, with 20 bases between them. Germline CDR1 reads LNHDA; CDR2 reads SQIVND (reference sequence). There are 16 residues in the CDR3. The CDR3: CASSPRTVSRFYGYTF. The CDR3 DNA follows: TGTGCCAGTAGTCCTCGGACAGTCTCTAGGTTCTATGGCTACACCTTC. Based on the CDR3 plus reference TRBV19 and TRBJ1-2, the full variable domain is DGGITQSPKYLFRKEGQNVTLSCEQNLNHDAMYWYRQDPGQGLRLIYYSQIVNDFQKGDIAEGYSVSREKKESFPLTVTSAQKNPTAFYLCASSPRTVSRFYGYTFGSGTRLTVV.

V is TRBV13 and J is TRBJ2-7; 12 bases are a match to TRBD2. J was trimmed by 2 bases and V by 3 bases; bases with no gene match: 11. Germline CDR1 is PRHDT and CDR2 is FYEKMQ (reference sequence). There are 18 residues in the CDR3. The CDR3 region is CASSLGPGLAGGTYEQYF. CDR3 sequence (DNA): TGTGCCAGCAGCTTGGGACCGGGACTAGCGGGTGGTACCTACGAGCAGTACTTC.

V and J are TRBV7-9 and TRBJ1-1, with D hard to call. Trimming cost V 5 bases and J 3 bases, with 13 bases left between them. CDR1 is SEHNR and CDR2 is FQNEAQ in the germline V gene (reference sequence). CDR3 length: 14 amino acids. The CDR3 DNA reads as TGTGCCAGCAGCAACCGGGAGTGGGACACTGAAGCTTTCTTT. The encoded protein is CASSNREWDTEAFF.

The chain carries TRBV1 and TRBJ2-1; the D call of TRBD2 is as the table states it, not checked on the DNA. TRBV1 constitutes a pseudogene. This CDR3 has 15 residues. CDR3 sequence reads: CTSLSHGKSYNEQFF. CDR3 bases: TGCACCAGCTTATCCCACGGGAAAAGTTACAATGAGCAGTTCTTC.

The chain recombines TRBV5-1 with TRBJ2-1; tentatively, D is TRBD2 (5 bases). The germline V and J ends were trimmed by 3 bases and 1 base, with 11 bases remaining between them. CDR3 length: 15 residues. Germline values: CDR1 SGHRS, CDR2 YFSETQ. The DNA for the CDR3 is TGCGCCAGCAGCTCCGGACTCCCATCCTACAATGAGCAGTTCTTC. This gives the protein CASSSGLPSYNEQFF.

J is TRBJ1-4 and V is TRBV6-1; weak D call: TRBD1 (5 bases). Germline CDR1 reads MNHNS; CDR2 reads SASEGT. V was cut by 6 bases and J by 7 bases, with 12 bases left in between. This CDR3 comprises 13 residues. The CDR3 region has the DNA TGTGCCAGCAGAGCAGGGTGGGTTGAAAAACTGTTTTTT. Its translation: CASRAGWVEKLFF.

This chain uses TRBV18 with TRBJ2-3; unclear D gene. The CDR3 spans 14 residues. Germline V CDR1 and CDR2: KGHSH, LQKENI. The V end lost 6 bases, the J end lost 0 bases, and 10 bases lay between the germline ends. CDR3 DNA sequence: TGTGCCAGCTCGTTCGGTTACAGCACAGATACGCAGTATTTT. It yields the protein CASSFGYSTDTQYF.

The V and J genes are TRBV5-1 and TRBJ2-3, with a weak D call TRBD1 (6 bases). In germline, CDR1 is SGHRS, CDR2 YFSETQ. The CDR3 extends over 14 amino acids. V lost 1 base to trimming and J lost 2 bases, with 8 bases between them. The CDR3 bases are TGCGCCAGCAGCTTGAACAGGGCCACAGATACGCAGTATTTT. This codes for CASSLNRATDTQYF.

The CDR3 bases are TGCGCCAGCAGCCAAGCCCAGGGGGCTGAGAACACCGGGGAGCTGTTTTTT. Its protein is CASSQAQGAENTGELFF. J is TRBJ2-2 and V is TRBV4-1; 8 nucleotides agree with TRBD1. Germline CDR1 reads MGHRA; CDR2 reads YSYEKL. The CDR3 length is 17 residues. Trimming cost V 1 base and J 1 base; bases outside gene matches: 5.

This clone appeared a few times. The CDR3 bases are TGTGCCAGCAGCCAGCCCCCAGGGTTCGGCGAAGCTTTCTTT. This gives the protein CASSQPPGFGEAFF. This sequence joins TRBV14 and TRBJ1-1, with D possibly being TRBD1 (5 bases). Germline CDR1 and CDR2: SGHDN and FVKESK. V lost 3 bases, J lost 8 bases, and 16 bases lay in between. This CDR3 region has 14 residues.

V gene TRBV9 combines with J gene TRBJ1-4; D not certain. V shed 4 bases and J shed 6 bases, with 10 bases lying between them. From germline, CDR1 is SGDLS and CDR2 YYNGEE. This CDR3 has 13 residues. DNA of the CDR3: TGTGCCAGCAGCCGGGAGCTAGATGAAAAACTGTTTTTT. This sequence encodes CASSRELDEKLFF.

This chain joins TRBV7-7 and TRBJ1-4, with 9 bases that match TRBD1. Germline V gives CDR1 SSHAT, CDR2 FNYEAQ (reference sequence). The CDR3 consists of 15 residues. J was trimmed by 4 bases and V by 5 bases; bases with no gene match: 5. CDR3 loop: CASSVGTGFNEKLFF. For the CDR3, the DNA is TGTGCCAGCAGCGTAGGGACAGGGTTTAATGAAAAACTGTTTTTT.

The chain joins TRBV29-1 to TRBJ1-2; TRBD1 agrees at 9 bases. Germline loops: CDR1 SQVTM, CDR2 ANQGSEA. The CDR3 runs 13 residues. V shed 7 bases, J shed 0 bases, and the junction held 3 bases outside the gene matches. CDR3 nucleotide sequence: TGCAGCGCAGGGACAGGGACTAACTATGGCTACACCTTC. This codes for CSAGTGTNYGYTF.